This paragraph reports one T cell receptor beta chain. This sample is part of a study of blood T cell repertoires in COVID-19. The germline V gene encodes CDR1 SGHRS and CDR2 YFSETQ. After removal of 4 bases from V and 2 bases from J, the junction contained 16 bases not matched to a gene. The CDR3 has 19 residues. Assay: immunoSEQ multiplex PCR; the TCRdb copy retains only in-frame clones and omits some. The data hold approximately 210,000 clones, with roughly 94% observed a single time. The receptor comes from a man under 40 with COVID-19, enrolled during active disease. The sample was peripheral blood. The chain is built from TRBV5-1 and TRBJ2-3, with TRBD2 identical over 10 bases. CDR3 protein: CASSPRLAGASLHTDTQYF. The CDR3 bases are TGCGCCAGCAGCCCGCGGCTAGCGGGGGCCTCCCTCCACACAGATACGCAGTATTTT.